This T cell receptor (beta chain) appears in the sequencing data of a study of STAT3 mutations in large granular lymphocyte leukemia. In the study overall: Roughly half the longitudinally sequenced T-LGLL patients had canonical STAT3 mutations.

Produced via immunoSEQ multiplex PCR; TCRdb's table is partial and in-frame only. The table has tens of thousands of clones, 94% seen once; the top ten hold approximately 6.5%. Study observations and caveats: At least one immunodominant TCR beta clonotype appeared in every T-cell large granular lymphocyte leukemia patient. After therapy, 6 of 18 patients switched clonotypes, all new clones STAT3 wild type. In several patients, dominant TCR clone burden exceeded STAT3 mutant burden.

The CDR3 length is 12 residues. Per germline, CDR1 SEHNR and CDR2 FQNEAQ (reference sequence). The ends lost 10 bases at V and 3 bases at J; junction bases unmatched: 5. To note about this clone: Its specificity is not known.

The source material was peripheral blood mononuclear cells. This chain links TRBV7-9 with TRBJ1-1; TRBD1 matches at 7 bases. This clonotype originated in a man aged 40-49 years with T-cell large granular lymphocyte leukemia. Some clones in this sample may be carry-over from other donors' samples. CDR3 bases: TGTGCCATCGGCCAGGGGGACACTGAAGCTTTCTTT. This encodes CAIGQGDTEAFF.